Listed below are T cell receptor beta chains from one sample, sequenced in a study of blood T cell repertoires in COVID-19. The data were produced by immunoSEQ multiplex PCR, yet TCRdb's version contains in-frame clones alone and is incomplete. The repertoire consists of about 500,000 clones, with about 89% occurring once and the leading ten covering about 8%. The material sequenced was peripheral blood. Receptors were obtained from a woman aged 45-59 years with COVID-19, enrolled during active disease. CDR3s include the opening cysteine and the closing phenylalanine or tryptophan. The D gene is left open where the match is weak. Size is stated for part of the rows, as once, few or many counts, or as a class when the clone is expanded.

j_gene: TRBJ2-5
v_gene: TRBV5-1
d_gene: TRBD2
abundance: NA
CDR3nt: TGCGCCAGCAGCCCCGGGACTAGCGGGAGCAGGCTGACCCAGTACTTC
CDR3aa: CASSPGTSGSRLTQYF

j_gene: TRBJ1-6
v_gene: TRBV30
d_gene: NA
abundance: few
CDR3nt: TGTGCCTGGAGGGGGGGAAGGAATTCACCCCTCCACTTT
CDR3aa: CAWRGGRNSPLHF

j_gene: TRBJ2-3
v_gene: TRBV5-6
d_gene: TRBD2
abundance: once
CDR3nt: TGTGCCAGCAGCTCCCGACTAGCGCTGAGGACAGATACGCAGTATTTT
CDR3aa: CASSSRLALRTDTQYF

j_gene: TRBJ1-1
v_gene: TRBV30
d_gene: NA
abundance: NA
CDR3nt: TGTGCCTGGAGTAAAGGACAGCTTTCCCCTGAAGCTTTCTTT
CDR3aa: CAWSKGQLSPEAFF

j_gene: TRBJ1-5
v_gene: TRBV9
d_gene: NA
abundance: NA
CDR3nt: TGTGCCAGCAGCGTCGGGGGTAGCAATCAGCCCCAGCATTTT
CDR3aa: CASSVGGSNQPQHF

j_gene: TRBJ2-1
v_gene: TRBV5-1
d_gene: TRBD2
abundance: few
CDR3nt: TGCGCCAGCAGCCCGTCTTCTAGCGGGGGTAGGTATGAGCAGTTCTTC
CDR3aa: CASSPSSSGGRYEQFF

j_gene: TRBJ1-6
v_gene: TRBV5-5
d_gene: NA
abundance: NA
CDR3nt: TGTGCCAGTACGAGGTCGGCTAATTCACCCCTCCACTTT
CDR3aa: CASTRSANSPLHF

j_gene: TRBJ1-4
v_gene: TRBV12-3/TRBV12-4
d_gene: NA
abundance: NA
CDR3nt: TGTGCCGTACGGACTGATCCTAATGAAAAACTGTTTTTT
CDR3aa: CAVRTDPNEKLFF

j_gene: TRBJ2-5
v_gene: TRBV19
d_gene: NA
abundance: NA
CDR3nt: TGTGCCAGTAGTAACCCCTCAGGGCTGAGGCAAGAGACCCAGTACTTC
CDR3aa: CASSNPSGLRQETQYF

j_gene: TRBJ2-1
v_gene: TRBV6-5
d_gene: NA
abundance: NA
CDR3nt: TGTGCCAGCAGGGTGCAGGGGCGCAATGAGCAGTTCTTC
CDR3aa: CASRVQGRNEQFF

j_gene: TRBJ1-2
v_gene: TRBV3-1/TRBV3-2
d_gene: NA
abundance: NA
CDR3nt: TGTGCCAGCAGCCCGACGGGTGGGGGCTACACCTTC
CDR3aa: CASSPTGGGYTF

j_gene: TRBJ2-3
v_gene: TRBV28
d_gene: NA
abundance: NA
CDR3nt: TGTGCCAGCAGTTTGGGGGGTAGCACAGATACGCAGTATTTT
CDR3aa: CASSLGGSTDTQYF

j_gene: TRBJ1-2
v_gene: TRBV12-3/TRBV12-4
d_gene: TRBD1
abundance: NA
CDR3nt: TGTGCCAGCAGACAGGGGGCCGAGGGCTACACCTTC
CDR3aa: CASRQGAEGYTF

j_gene: TRBJ1-1
v_gene: TRBV19
d_gene: NA
abundance: NA
CDR3nt: TGTGCCAGTAGTTCGGCGGGTCAACCGAACACTGAAGCTTTCTTT
CDR3aa: CASSSAGQPNTEAFF

j_gene: TRBJ1-1
v_gene: TRBV11-2
d_gene: TRBD1
abundance: NA
CDR3nt: TGTGCCAGCAGCTTCCTACCGGGACAGGAGAGAACTGAAGCTTTCTTT
CDR3aa: CASSFLPGQERTEAFF

j_gene: TRBJ1-2
v_gene: TRBV3-1/TRBV3-2
d_gene: TRBD1
abundance: NA
CDR3nt: TGTGCCAGCAGCCTGACAGGGGGCTCTGGCTACACCTTC
CDR3aa: CASSLTGGSGYTF

j_gene: TRBJ1-1
v_gene: TRBV7-8
d_gene: NA
abundance: NA
CDR3nt: TGTGCCAGCAGCCCCAGATCCGTCGCCGGAGGTACTGAAGCTTTCTTT
CDR3aa: CASSPRSVAGGTEAFF

j_gene: TRBJ1-6
v_gene: TRBV25-1
d_gene: NA
abundance: NA
CDR3nt: TGTGCCAGCAGTGGAGGGGGATCCTATAATTCACCCCTCCACTTT
CDR3aa: CASSGGGSYNSPLHF

j_gene: TRBJ2-2
v_gene: TRBV19
d_gene: NA
abundance: NA
CDR3nt: TGTGCCAGTAGTACGGGAGCACGCGTGAACACCGGGGAGCTGTTTTTT
CDR3aa: CASSTGARVNTGELFF

j_gene: TRBJ1-5
v_gene: TRBV28
d_gene: NA
abundance: once
CDR3nt: TGTGCCAGCACAAGGGGTTACAGCAATCAGCCCCAGCATTTT
CDR3aa: CASTRGYSNQPQHF

j_gene: TRBJ1-2
v_gene: TRBV27
d_gene: TRBD1
abundance: NA
CDR3nt: TGTGCCAGCAGTGGTACAGGGGTCGATGGCTACACCTTC
CDR3aa: CASSGTGVDGYTF

j_gene: TRBJ1-1
v_gene: TRBV5-1
d_gene: NA
abundance: NA
CDR3nt: TGCGCCAGCAGCTTGGGGACAATGAACACTGAAGCTTTCTTT
CDR3aa: CASSLGTMNTEAFF